These 19 T cell receptor beta chains were sequenced from one sample in a study of cytomegalovirus exposure and HLA in healthy donors. Method: immunoSEQ multiplex PCR; TCRdb's copy keeps in-frame clones and lacks some. This sample has some 240,000 clones, with over 75% found just once. The sequencing sample was made of PBMCs. Source of these receptors: a woman younger than 30 in good health and CMV-seropositive.

V and J are TRBV7-2 and TRBJ1-2; D is unclear. CDR3 size: 15 residues. Germline loops: CDR1 SGHTA, CDR2 FQGNSA. Trimming took off 0 bases at V and 1 base at J, with 9 bases between the two ends. CDR3 nucleotides: TGTGCCAGCAGCTTAGCTATCGCGTTTAACTATGGCTACACCTTC. This translates into CASSLAIAFNYGYTF.

V gene TRBV30 combines with J gene TRBJ2-7; perhaps TRBD1 as D (6 bases). CDR1 is GTSNPN and CDR2 is SVGIG in the germline V gene (reference sequence). The V and J ends lost 2 bases and 9 bases respectively, with 14 bases between them. The CDR3 runs 12 residues. The DNA for the CDR3 is TGTGCCTGGAGTACCTCAGGGGTCGGGCAGTACTTC. This sequence encodes CAWSTSGVGQYF.

V usage is TRBV23-1 and J usage is TRBJ1-5, with no clear D. TRBV23-1 is identified as an open reading frame with a role that is uncertain. V was clipped by 11 bases and J by 4 bases, with 27 bases between them. The CDR3 extends over 17 amino acids. CDR3 DNA sequence: TGCGCCCCCCCCACGGGCCAATCGGACGGGGATAATCAGCCCCAGCATTTT. Translated: CAPPTGQSDGDNQPQHF.

V and J are TRBV7-7 and TRBJ2-5, with a possible D match to TRBD1 (6 bases). The CDR3 is 14 residues long. The germline V and J ends were trimmed by 4 bases and 2 bases, with 11 bases remaining between them. In germline, CDR1 is SSHAT, CDR2 FNYEAQ (reference sequence). The CDR3 nucleotides are TGTGCCAGCAGCTCCCGGACAGATCAAGAGACCCAGTACTTC. Its translation: CASSSRTDQETQYF. The full variable domain, rest sourced from reference TRBV7-7 and TRBJ2-5, is GAGVSQSPRYKVTKRGQDVTLRCDPISSHATLYWYQQALGQGPEFLTYFNYEAQPDKSGLPSDRFSAERPEGSISTLTIQRTEQRDSAMYRCASSSRTDQETQYFGPGTRLLVL.

The V and J genes are TRBV27 and TRBJ2-7; tentatively, D is TRBD1 (5 bases). Germline CDR1 reads MNHEY; CDR2 reads SMNVEV (reference sequence). V was cut by 5 bases and J by 1 base, with 15 bases left in between. This CDR3 comprises 15 residues. CDR3 region: CASSLRGPGSYEQYF. The CDR3 region has the DNA TGTGCCAGCAGTCTTAGGGGCCCCGGATCCTACGAGCAGTACTTC.

V and J are TRBV7-9 and TRBJ2-1; tentative D call: TRBD2 (7 bases). CDR1 and CDR2 (germline): SEHNR, FQNEAQ (reference sequence). The CDR3 contains 15 residues. V was shortened by 5 bases and J by 5 bases, with 16 bases between the two germline ends. Here the CDR3 reads CASSLRWGGHNEQFF. The CDR3 coding sequence is TGTGCCAGCAGCCTGAGGTGGGGGGGGCACAATGAGCAGTTCTTC.

The genes are TRBV27 and TRBJ2-2, with D possibly TRBD1 on 6 matching bases. Germline CDR1 reads MNHEY; CDR2 reads SMNVEV (reference sequence). There are 17 residues in the CDR3. V was cut by 3 bases and J by 7 bases, with 21 bases left in between. The DNA of the CDR3 is TGTGCCAGCAGTTTCTCGGAGACAGGCCCCCTAGGCGGGGAGCTGTTTTTT. Protein: CASSFSETGPLGGELFF.

This chain connects TRBV28 to TRBJ2-5, with 8 nucleotides matching TRBD2. The CDR3 spans 14 residues. V shed 3 bases, J shed 4 bases, and the junction held 4 bases outside the gene matches. Germline V gene data show CDR1 as MDHEN and CDR2 as SYDVKM. In DNA, the CDR3 is TGTGCCAGCAGTTTGGACGGGAGGGGAGAGACCCAGTACTTC. Protein sequence: CASSLDGRGETQYF.

V gene TRBV19 combines with J gene TRBJ2-1; 8 bases map to TRBD1. The CDR3 totals 11 residues. The ends lost 10 bases at V and 6 bases at J; junction bases unmatched: 2. CDR1 and CDR2 from the germline V gene are LNHDA and SQIVND (reference sequence). Here the CDR3 DNA reads TGTGCCACCGACAGGGGCAATGAGCAGTTCTTC. Its protein is CATDRGNEQFF. Full variable domain (remainder filled in from reference TRBV19 and TRBJ2-1): DGGITQSPKYLFRKEGQNVTLSCEQNLNHDAMYWYRQDPGQGLRLIYYSQIVNDFQKGDIAEGYSVSREKKESFPLTVTSAQKNPTAFYLCATDRGNEQFFGPGTRLTVL.

This clone was seen a single time. The chain couples TRBV5-4 to TRBJ2-7, with 10 positions matching TRBD2. Germline lookup yields CDR1 SGHNT and CDR2 YYREEE (reference sequence). CDR3 length: 16 residues. The junction had 11 bases not matched to a gene; V was cut back by 4 bases and J by 4 bases. The CDR3 DNA is TGTGCCAGCAGCGATTGGGGGGTAGCGGGAGGTTACGAGCAGTACTTC. It is translated as CASSDWGVAGGYEQYF.

V usage is TRBV19 and J usage is TRBJ1-5; D unresolved. Trimming shortened V by 4 bases and J by 4 bases, and 5 bases separated the two germline ends. Per germline, CDR1 LNHDA and CDR2 SQIVND (reference sequence). This CDR3 region has 12 residues. The CDR3 bases are TGTGCCAGTAGTACCCTAAATCAGCCCCAGCATTTT. Translation gives CASSTLNQPQHF.

V usage is TRBV19 and J usage is TRBJ2-7; 8 positions match TRBD2. CDR1 and CDR2 (germline): LNHDA, SQIVND (reference sequence). V lost 0 bases and J lost 3; bases outside the gene matches: 4. The CDR3 is 15 amino acids. The CDR3 protein is CASSIDRTSRYEQYF. For the CDR3, the DNA is TGTGCCAGTAGTATAGACCGGACTAGCCGCTACGAGCAGTACTTC.

J is TRBJ2-3 and V is TRBV6-6; perhaps TRBD2 as D (5 bases). Per the germline V gene, CDR1 is MNHNY and CDR2 is SVGAGI (reference sequence). V lost 6 bases and J lost 2, with 18 bases in between. The CDR3 totals 16 residues. CDR3 DNA: TGTGCCAGCAGACCTTACCCGGACTCCCCCACAGATACGCAGTATTTT. Translating gives CASRPYPDSPTDTQYF.

The gene calls are TRBV28 and TRBJ2-7; 7 bases fit TRBD1. The trim removed 9 bases at V and 3 bases at J, leaving 8 bases unmatched. The CDR3 loop spans 13 amino acids. Germline CDR1 and CDR2: MDHEN and SYDVKM. This CDR3 reads CASNRDRDYEQYF. CDR3 DNA: TGTGCCAGTAACCGGGACAGAGACTACGAGCAGTACTTC.

The J gene is TRBJ1-4, the V gene TRBV30, with a possible D match to TRBD1 (6 bases). CDR3 size: 12 residues. The V and J ends lost 2 bases and 12 bases respectively, with 13 bases between them. Germline CDR1 GTSNPN, CDR2 SVGIG (reference sequence). DNA of the CDR3: TGTGCCTGGAGTCCCGGACAGAAAGAACTGTTTTTT. Its translation is CAWSPGQKELFF.

There are a few counts of this clone. CDR3 region: CASSDQGGSEQFF. The CDR3 nucleotides read TGTGCCAGCAGTGACCAGGGAGGGAGTGAGCAGTTCTTC. This sequence joins TRBV2 and TRBJ2-1, with 7 bases that match TRBD2. The V and J ends lost 3 bases and 9 bases, in that order; junction bases with no gene match: 5. Germline assignment: CDR1 SNHLY and CDR2 FYNNEI. The CDR3 has 13 amino acids. Full variable domain (outside the CDR3, taken from reference TRBV2 and TRBJ2-1): EPEVTQTPSHQVTQMGQEVILRCVPISNHLYFYWYRQILGQKVEFLVSFYNNEISEKSEIFDDQFSVERPDGSNFTLKIRSTKLEDSAMYFCASSDQGGSEQFFGPGTRLTVL.

The chain carries TRBV11-3 and TRBJ2-7; D is unclear. V was clipped by 3 bases and J by 0 bases, with 6 bases between them. The CDR3 runs to 13 residues. The germline gives CDR1 SGHNT, CDR2 YENEEA. In nucleotides, the CDR3 is TGTGCCAGCAGCTTGGGCAGCTCCTACGAGCAGTACTTC. Translation gives CASSLGSSYEQYF.

This chain uses TRBV4-1 with TRBJ1-5, with D possibly being TRBD1 (6 bases). Germline CDR1 reads MGHRA; CDR2 reads YSYEKL. This CDR3 has 16 residues. Trimming cost V 1 base and J 4 bases, with 14 bases left between them. The CDR3: CASSQGTGLINQPQHF. In DNA, the CDR3 is TGCGCCAGCAGCCAAGGAACAGGGCTCATTAATCAGCCCCAGCATTTT.

The DNA for the CDR3 is TGTGCCAGCAGGACGACAGGGGGGACCTACGAGCAGTACTTC. Amino acid sequence: CASRTTGGTYEQYF. This chain joins TRBV28 and TRBJ2-7; 9 bases are shared with TRBD1. Per the germline V gene, CDR1 is MDHEN and CDR2 is SYDVKM. The CDR3 extends over 14 amino acids. With V trimmed by 6 bases and J by 2 bases, 5 bases remained unmatched.